This T cell receptor beta chain is drawn from a study of T cell responses to AZD1222 COVID-19 vaccine. TCRdb's copy holds only in-frame clones and misses some; the assay was immunoSEQ multiplex PCR. The table records around 100,000 clones, 88% of them present only once. The input for sequencing was peripheral blood, taken on day 0 of AZD1222 vaccination. The receptor was isolated from an adult in good health.

CDR3 sequence (DNA): TGTGCCAGCAGTTACGGGGGGCTGGCCCCGACGGGGAATCAGCCCCAGCATTTT. This encodes CASSYGGLAPTGNQPQHF. The rearrangement uses TRBV6-2 or TRBV6-3 and TRBJ1-5; possible D gene TRBD1, 6 bases. Germline CDR1 reads MNHEY; CDR2 reads SVGEGT. Between the trimmed V and J ends, which lost 2 bases and 4 bases, there was a span of 21 bases. CDR3 size: 18 residues.